These 9 T cell receptor beta chains share one sample of origin, sequenced in a study of T cell responses to AZD1222 COVID-19 vaccine. The table came from immunoSEQ multiplex PCR; TCRdb's copy has only in-frame clones and leaves some out. The sample has 120,000 or so clones, over 75% seen once. The input for sequencing was peripheral blood, taken 28 days after the second dose of the MenACWY control vaccine. These receptors all come from an adult who received the MenACWY meningococcal vaccine as a control.

The rearrangement uses TRBV27 and TRBJ2-7, with a weak D call TRBD2 (5 bases). V dropped 0 bases and J dropped 1 base, with 13 bases sitting between them. Germline-derived CDR1 and CDR2 are MNHEY and SMNVEV (reference sequence). The CDR3 sequence is 16 residues long. CDR3 sequence: CASSLSPGKKSYEQYF. The CDR3 DNA follows: TGTGCCAGCAGTTTATCACCGGGGAAGAAGTCCTACGAGCAGTACTTC.

The chain has TRBV5-4 and TRBJ2-5; no reliable D call. The CDR3 covers 12 residues. Trimming removed 2 bases from V and 7 bases from J, with 9 bases in between. CDR1 and CDR2 (germline): SGHNT, YYREEE (reference sequence). CDR3 protein: CASSFPPGTQYF. The CDR3 nucleotides are TGTGCCAGCAGCTTTCCCCCAGGGACCCAGTACTTC.

The gene calls are TRBV15 and TRBJ1-6; D uncertain. The CDR3 loop spans 14 amino acids. Germline V CDR1 and CDR2: LNHNV, YYDKDF (reference sequence). The germline V and J ends were trimmed by 0 bases and 6 bases, with 6 bases remaining between them. Written as DNA, the CDR3 is TGTGCCACCAGCAGAGACCTGGTTAATTCACCCCTCCACTTT. Translation gives CATSRDLVNSPLHF. The whole variable domain, remainder taken from reference TRBV15 and TRBJ1-6, is DAMVIQNPRYQVTQFGKPVTLSCSQTLNHNVMYWYQQKSSQAPKLLFHYYDKDFNNEADTPDNFQSRRPNTSFCFLDIRSPGLGDTAMYLCATSRDLVNSPLHFGNGTRLTVT.

This CDR3 is CASSPDTFLAGELFF. For the CDR3, the DNA is TGTGCCAGCTCACCGGACACTTTTCTCGCCGGGGAGCTGTTTTTT. The chain links TRBV18 to TRBJ2-2; a possible D gene is TRBD1 (5 bases). V lost 3 bases to trimming and J lost 6 bases, with 14 bases between them. CDR3 length: 15 residues. From germline, CDR1 is KGHSH and CDR2 LQKENI.

This chain joins TRBV19 and TRBJ1-1, with 8 nucleotides matching TRBD1. J gave up 7 bases and V 7 bases, and 8 bases lay outside the gene matches. The CDR3 contains 13 residues. Looked up from germline, CDR1 is LNHDA and CDR2 is SQIVND (reference sequence). The CDR3 DNA reads TGTGCCAGTATCCTACAGGGGGTGAGTGAAGCTTTCTTT. Its protein product is CASILQGVSEAFF. The entire variable domain, with the rest obtained from reference TRBV19 and TRBJ1-1, is as follows: DGGITQSPKYLFRKEGQNVTLSCEQNLNHDAMYWYRQDPGQGLRLIYYSQIVNDFQKGDIAEGYSVSREKKESFPLTVTSAQKNPTAFYLCASILQGVSEAFFGQGTRLTVV.

This clone was found once. The chain's CDR3 is CASWGTGLEQYF. As DNA, the CDR3 is TGCGCCAGCTGGGGGACAGGGCTAGAGCAGTACTTC. The rearrangement uses TRBV5-1 and TRBJ2-7, with 9 bases fitting TRBD1. CDR3 length: 12 amino acids. The germline V gene encodes CDR1 SGHRS and CDR2 YFSETQ. The junction had 6 bases not matched to a gene; V was cut back by 7 bases and J by 7 bases.

The V call is TRBV19, the J call TRBJ1-1; 9 bases align to TRBD1. This CDR3 comprises 16 residues. In germline, CDR1 is LNHDA, CDR2 SQIVND (reference sequence). Trimming took 6 bases from V and 7 from J; bases not matched to a gene: 15. As DNA, the CDR3 is TGTGCCAGTAGATCACAGGGGGCTCTTGCATTTGGTGAAGCTTTCTTT. Its translation: CASRSQGALAFGEAFF. Combining the CDR3 with reference TRBV19 and TRBJ1-1 gives the whole variable domain DGGITQSPKYLFRKEGQNVTLSCEQNLNHDAMYWYRQDPGQGLRLIYYSQIVNDFQKGDIAEGYSVSREKKESFPLTVTSAQKNPTAFYLCASRSQGALAFGEAFFGQGTRLTVV.

The gene calls are TRBV3-1 (or the pseudogene TRBV3-2) and TRBJ2-7; possibly TRBD1 for D (5 bases). Per germline, CDR1 LGHDT and CDR2 YNNKEL (reference sequence). Trimming removed 6 bases from V and 7 bases from J, with 19 bases in between. CDR3 length: 14 residues. The CDR3 DNA follows: TGTGCCAGCAGTCGACAGTCCTCGCTGGGGGAGCAGTACTTC. Translated, it gives CASSRQSSLGEQYF.

The genes are TRBV19 and TRBJ1-1, with 12 positions matching TRBD1. CDR3 length: 17 residues. Unmatched junction bases numbered 12, after V lost 6 bases and J lost 4 bases. Per the germline V gene, CDR1 is LNHDA and CDR2 is SQIVND (reference sequence). The CDR3 coding sequence is TGTGCCAGTAGGCCGGGACAGGGGGCGCGATGGGGCACTGAAGCTTTCTTT. Translated, it gives CASRPGQGARWGTEAFF.